The rows below give T cell receptor beta chains drawn from one sample of a study of Ad26.COV2.S vaccination and SARS-CoV-2 variants. TCRdb's table, derived via immunoSEQ multiplex PCR, lists solely in-frame clones and lacks some. Of 180,000 or so clones in the sample, 87% are singletons; the top ten hold about 5.5%. The material sequenced was peripheral blood, taken after recovery from COVID-19. Receptors originate from a human donor who had recovered from COVID-19. CDR3s include the opening cysteine and the closing phenylalanine or tryptophan. The D gene is left open where the match is weak. Clone size is given for some rows only: seen once, a few or many times, or a class if the clone is expanded.

TGCGCCAGCTTGGGGAGCGGGAGTAACACCGGGGAGCTGTTTTTT	CASLGSGSNTGELFF	TRBD2	NA	TRBV5-1	TRBJ2-2
TGTGCCAGCAGTCTGGCGGGTCGGCTTAGCGGGGGACCGAACAATGAGCAGTTCTTC	CASSLAGRLSGGPNNEQFF	TRBD2	NA	TRBV28	TRBJ2-1
TGTGCCAGCAGTTACTCGTTGACCTACGAGCAGTACTTC	CASSYSLTYEQYF	NA	NA	TRBV6-2/TRBV6-3	TRBJ2-7
TGTGCCAGCAGCTTACAGGCATCTAACTATGGCTACACCTTC	CASSLQASNYGYTF	NA	NA	TRBV7-9	TRBJ1-2
TGCGCCAGCAAGGCGGGACGCGTCACCGGGGAGCTGTTTTTT	CASKAGRVTGELFF	NA	many	TRBV10-2	TRBJ2-2
TGTGCCAGTAGGAGGGGGCACCTCTCACCTTACGAGCAGTACTTC	CASRRGHLSPYEQYF	TRBD1	NA	TRBV19	TRBJ2-7
TGCGCCAGCAGCGGCGAGGAGGGGGTTACCTACGAGCAGTACTTC	CASSGEEGVTYEQYF	NA	NA	TRBV5-1	TRBJ2-7
TGTGCCAGCAGCACGGGGACAGGGAGGAGTGAAAAACTGTTTTTT	CASSTGTGRSEKLFF	TRBD1	NA	TRBV7-9	TRBJ1-4
TGCGCCAGCAGCCTTACACTGCATGGCTACACCTTC	CASSLTLHGYTF	NA	NA	TRBV5-1	TRBJ1-2
TGTGCCAGCAGCGTCGACAGGGATAGCTCCTACGAGCAGTACTTC	CASSVDRDSSYEQYF	TRBD1	few	TRBV2	TRBJ2-7
TGTGCCAGCAGCCCCGATTTAGCGCAGTTCTTC	CASSPDLAQFF	NA	NA	TRBV7-2	TRBJ2-1
TGTGCCATCAGTGCAGGGACACCTCAAGGGAACACTGAAGCTTTCTTT	CAISAGTPQGNTEAFF	NA	NA	TRBV10-3	TRBJ1-1
TGTGCCACCAGCAAAGGAGGGGAGCGTGAAAAACTGTTTTTT	CATSKGGEREKLFF	NA	NA	TRBV15	TRBJ1-4
TGTGCCAGCAGTTATCCGGGGGGCACCGGGGAGCTGTTTTTT	CASSYPGGTGELFF	TRBD2	NA	TRBV27	TRBJ2-2
TGTGCCAGCACCGACGGGAGGTCCTACAATGAGCAGTTCTTC	CASTDGRSYNEQFF	TRBD2	NA	TRBV6-5	TRBJ2-1
TGTGCCAGCAGCCAAGATCTAGGACCCAATCAGCCCCAGCATTTT	CASSQDLGPNQPQHF	NA	once	TRBV3-1/TRBV3-2	TRBJ1-5
TGTGCCAGCAGTTTAGGGCGTCTAAACATTCAGTACTTC	CASSLGRLNIQYF	NA	NA	TRBV27	TRBJ2-4
TGTGCCAGCAGCCAAGCGGGACTAGCGGATTTCTTGGGGACAGATACGCAGTATTTT	CASSQAGLADFLGTDTQYF	TRBD2	NA	TRBV4-2	TRBJ2-3
TGTGCCTGCAAAAGGATGGGGAACCAAGAGACCCAGTACTTC	CACKRMGNQETQYF	NA	few	TRBV30	TRBJ2-5
TGTGCCACGGCGCCTAGCCGGGGGGACGAGCAGTACTTC	CATAPSRGDEQYF	TRBD2	NA	TRBV6-5	TRBJ2-7
TGTGCCAGCCGGAGTCTACAGGGAGGTGGCTACACCTTC	CASRSLQGGGYTF	NA	once	TRBV6-5	TRBJ1-2
TGTGCCAGCTCACCACGACCGGAAAATTCACCCCTCCACTTT	CASSPRPENSPLHF	NA	NA	TRBV18	TRBJ1-6
TGTGCCAGCAGATCAGGGTACGAGAATGAGCAGTTCTTC	CASRSGYENEQFF	NA	NA	TRBV6-5	TRBJ2-1
TGTGCCAGCAGTTACCAGGGTCCCAATCAGCCCCAGCATTTT	CASSYQGPNQPQHF	NA	few	TRBV6-5	TRBJ1-5
TGTGCCAGCACGCCCACAGGATCCGGGGGCTACACCTTC	CASTPTGSGGYTF	NA	NA	TRBV12-3/TRBV12-4	TRBJ1-2
TGCGCCAGCAGCTTGGTAGGGGATCGGGAGACCCAGTACTTC	CASSLVGDRETQYF	NA	NA	TRBV5-1	TRBJ2-5
TGTGCCAGCAGCTCGGCCGCCCATCGGGATGAGCAGTTCTTC	CASSSAAHRDEQFF	NA	NA	TRBV11-3	TRBJ2-1
TGTGCCAGCACCCGCCAGGCTAGTGGGGGCAATGAGCAGTTCTTC	CASTRQASGGNEQFF	NA	NA	TRBV2	TRBJ2-1
TGTGCCAGCAGTGAGAGGGGAGGGTTGATGGACAGCAATCAGCCCCAGCATTTT	CASSERGGLMDSNQPQHF	NA	NA	TRBV2	TRBJ1-5
TGTGCCAGCGGCTCGACAGGGGAGACCCAGTACTTC	CASGSTGETQYF	TRBD1	once	TRBV2	TRBJ2-5
TGTGCCAGCAGCCGGACAGGGGGCCGAGAGACCCAGTACTTC	CASSRTGGRETQYF	TRBD1	NA	TRBV7-3	TRBJ2-5
TGTGCTAGTGGTTTGGTACTGGAACAGGTCTCCTACGAGCAGTACTTC	CASGLVLEQVSYEQYF	NA	NA	TRBV12-5	TRBJ2-7
TGTGCCAGCAGTTTCGGGGGAGGGGGGAATGAAAAACTGTTTTTT	CASSFGGGGNEKLFF	NA	NA	TRBV28	TRBJ1-4
TGTGCCAGCAGTACCGGGACAGGGGAAGAGACCCAGTACTTC	CASSTGTGEETQYF	TRBD1	NA	TRBV6-5	TRBJ2-5
TGCAGCGTTAGGACAGGGGTCTATGGCTACACCTTC	CSVRTGVYGYTF	TRBD1	NA	TRBV29-1	TRBJ1-2
TGTGCCAGCAGTGAAGCGGGGAATGTGCAGTACTTC	CASSEAGNVQYF	NA	once	TRBV6-1	TRBJ2-7
TGTGCCAGCAGTATAAACGGGGGTGGGACCGGGGAGCTGTTTTTT	CASSINGGGTGELFF	NA	NA	TRBV6-5	TRBJ2-2
TGTGCCAGCAGCCCGGGACAGGGGGTTGAAAAACTGTTTTTT	CASSPGQGVEKLFF	TRBD1	NA	TRBV28	TRBJ1-4
TGTGCCACCGAACCACAGGGGGCTGGAAACACCATATATTTT	CATEPQGAGNTIYF	TRBD1	NA	TRBV7-8	TRBJ1-3
TGTGCCAGCAGTAGCCAGCGTAATGAAAAACTGTTTTTT	CASSSQRNEKLFF	NA	NA	TRBV6-5	TRBJ1-4
TGTGCCAGCAGCTTTAGTTGGAGCTTCTACAGGGAAGATGAACCCGGGGAGCTGTTTTTT	CASSFSWSFYREDEPGELFF	NA	NA	TRBV11-3	TRBJ2-2
TGTGCCAGCAGCCCGGGGGGCCTGAACGAGCAGTACTTC	CASSPGGLNEQYF	NA	NA	TRBV5-4	TRBJ2-7
TGTGCCAGCAGTGTAGAAGGGAGCTCCTACGAGCAGTACTTC	CASSVEGSSYEQYF	NA	NA	TRBV2	TRBJ2-7
TGTGCCAGCAGCTTGTGGGGGGTAAGTCAGCCCCAGCATTTT	CASSLWGVSQPQHF	NA	NA	TRBV5-5	TRBJ1-5
TGTGCCAGCAGCTTGGGGGGCGAGCAGTACTTC	CASSLGGEQYF	NA	NA	TRBV5-6	TRBJ2-7
TGTGCCAGCAGTGGGTGGACAGAAACCTACGAGCAGTACTTC	CASSGWTETYEQYF	NA	NA	TRBV25-1	TRBJ2-7
TGTGCCAGCAGTTTAAGAGTTAGCACAGATACGCAGTATTTT	CASSLRVSTDTQYF	NA	NA	TRBV28	TRBJ2-3
TGTGCCAGCAGCCAAGGGGCCGGGAACTATGGCTACACCTTC	CASSQGAGNYGYTF	NA	NA	TRBV3-1/TRBV3-2	TRBJ1-2
TGCAGCGTTGAAGATCTTGTAGGAGCGGGGACCCCCACAGATACGCAGTATTTT	CSVEDLVGAGTPTDTQYF	TRBD2	NA	TRBV29-1	TRBJ2-3
TGCGCCAGCAGGGGGGCAGGGGGCTACACTGAAGCTTTCTTT	CASRGAGGYTEAFF	TRBD1	NA	TRBV10-2	TRBJ1-1
TGTGCCAGCAGCTTAGATACCCTAGCGGGAGGGCCGCGGAACTACGAGCAGTACTTC	CASSLDTLAGGPRNYEQYF	TRBD2	NA	TRBV11-2	TRBJ2-7